The entry below gives a single TCR beta chain sequence along with its context. How the authors handled the data: Reference gene primer amplification gave estimated nucleated cell counts. The method was immunoSEQ multiplex PCR; TCRdb's version includes in-frame clones alone and lacks a portion of them. V and J calls and clone size are copied from that table; D and trimming were computed from the DNA. Here the sample spans roughly 350,000 clones, approximately 89% being singletons. The record originates from a study of blood T cell repertoires in COVID-19. Background on the study: T cells, B-cell-depleted T cells, or PBMCs supplied cDNA or gDNA.

This CDR3 is 11 amino acids long. J gave up 9 bases and V 3 bases, and 1 base lay outside the gene matches. In germline, CDR1 is SGHTA, CDR2 FQGNSA. Source material: peripheral blood. The receptor comes from a woman aged 18 to 35 who had recovered from COVID-19. The rearrangement links TRBV7-2 to TRBJ2-5; 7 nucleotides align to TRBD2. The CDR3 region is CASSLGGAQYF. CDR3 sequence (DNA): TGTGCCAGCAGCTTGGGAGGGGCCCAGTACTTC.